This TCR beta chain was sequenced for a study of Ad26.COV2.S vaccination and SARS-CoV-2 variants. V was shortened by 3 bases and J by 8 bases, with 11 bases between the two germline ends. Germline values: CDR1 MDHEN, CDR2 SYDVKM. CDR3 length: 14 residues. Clones were sequenced by immunoSEQ multiplex PCR, and TCRdb holds only the in-frame ones, with some missing. The data contain 300,000 to 400,000 clones, approximately 86% of them singletons. Treatment of the sample: about 20 received Ad26.COV2.S at low or high dose, single or two shots; roughly 5 received placebo; per-sample allocation not given. Sampling occurred on day 63 after the first vaccine or placebo injection. Broader study findings: Compared with placebo recipients, vaccine recipients had higher spike-specific TCR breadth.

Turning to this clone: The antigen is unknown.

V is TRBV28 and J is TRBJ1-6; no clear D. The sequences come from peripheral blood, collected in a trial of Ad26.COV2.S vaccine versus placebo. This TCR was sampled from a person aged 18-60 years who received the Ad26.COV2.S COVID-19 vaccine or a placebo. The CDR3 DNA reads TGTGCCAGCAGTTTGGCTGGGAGGTATTCACCCCTCCACTTT. It yields the protein CASSLAGRYSPLHF.